A selection of T cell receptor beta chains follows, all from one sample in a study of blood T cells in healthy people across ages. TCRdb reprocessed the 5' RACE reads with MiXCR, giving one entry per CDR3 protein. This table has about 730,000 distinct CDR3 sequences, roughly 47% appearing once. The sequenced sample consisted of blood. The source of these receptors is a woman aged 60-70 years in good health. Each CDR3 is given with its conserved first and last residue. The order of the fields is D gene, V gene, J gene, clone size, CDR3 DNA, CDR3 protein. D genes are given only for firm matches. Part of the rows lack a size; the others show once, few, many or a class for expanded clones.

D: TRBD2; V: TRBV30; J: TRBJ2-1; size: -; DNA: TGTGCCTGGAGCGAGACTAGCGGGGGGGACAATGAGCAGTTCTTC; CDR3: CAWSETSGGDNEQFF
D: TRBD1; V: TRBV3-1; J: TRBJ1-2; size: -; DNA: TGTGCCAGCAGCCAAGCCAGGGGGCATATCTATGGCTACACCTTC; CDR3: CASSQARGHIYGYTF
D: -; V: TRBV7-2; J: TRBJ1-1; size: few; DNA: TGTGCCAGCAGCTTAGTTGGGTCGAACACTGAAGCTTTCTTT; CDR3: CASSLVGSNTEAFF
D: TRBD2; V: TRBV7-2; J: TRBJ2-1; size: few; DNA: TGTGCCAGCAGCCGACTAGCGGGAGTTCTCAATGAGCAGTTCTTC; CDR3: CASSRLAGVLNEQFF
D: -; V: TRBV7-2; J: TRBJ1-4; size: -; DNA: TGTGCCAGCAACACAAGGGGGGGTGAAAAACTGTTTTTT; CDR3: CASNTRGGEKLFF
D: -; V: TRBV20-1; J: TRBJ2-1; size: -; DNA: TGCAGTGCTAGAACCGGGACGGGGGTATCATATGAGCAGTTCTTC; CDR3: CSARTGTGVSYEQFF
D: TRBD2; V: TRBV9; J: TRBJ2-3; size: -; DNA: TGTGCCAGCAGCAGTAGCGGGAGTGGGGGGGATACGCAGTATTTT; CDR3: CASSSSGSGGDTQYF
D: -; V: TRBV21-1; J: TRBJ2-3; size: few; DNA: TGTGCCAGCAGCAGGCGGACAGGGCCAGATACGCAGTATTTT; CDR3: CASSRRTGPDTQYF
D: -; V: TRBV11-2; J: TRBJ1-1; size: -; DNA: TGTGCCAGCAGCTTAGCGACCCAGGCAGCTTTCTTT; CDR3: CASSLATQAAFF
D: TRBD2; V: TRBV6-2/TRBV6-3; J: TRBJ2-7; size: few; DNA: TGTGCCAGCAGTACCAGAGCGGGACTCAACGCCTACGAGCAGTACTTC; CDR3: CASSTRAGLNAYEQYF
D: TRBD2; V: TRBV2; J: TRBJ2-7; size: few; DNA: TGTGCCAGCAGTCCACTACTAGCGGGAGGAACCTACGAGCAGTACTTC; CDR3: CASSPLLAGGTYEQYF
D: -; V: TRBV6-2/TRBV6-3; J: TRBJ1-5; size: -; DNA: TGTGCCAGCAGCGAGATGTGGCGGCAGGTCGGGAACAATCAGCCCCAGCATTTT; CDR3: CASSEMWRQVGNNQPQHF
D: TRBD2; V: TRBV5-1; J: TRBJ2-7; size: -; DNA: TGCGCCAGCAATCCTAGCGGCTCCTACAATGAGCAGTACTTC; CDR3: CASNPSGSYNEQYF
D: TRBD2; V: TRBV3-1; J: TRBJ2-1; size: -; DNA: TGTGCCAGCAGCCTCAGACTAGCGGGAGCTGAGCAGTTCTTC; CDR3: CASSLRLAGAEQFF
D: TRBD2; V: TRBV7-2; J: TRBJ2-3; size: -; DNA: TGTGCCAGCAGCCCCGCTGGCGGCGGGGGGGCCCGAGATACGCAGTATTTT; CDR3: CASSPAGGGGARDTQYF
D: TRBD1; V: TRBV5-1; J: TRBJ2-7; size: -; DNA: TGCGCCAGCAGCGACGGGGACAGCAGCTACGAGCAGTACTTC; CDR3: CASSDGDSSYEQYF
D: -; V: TRBV20-1; J: TRBJ2-5; size: few; DNA: TGCAGTGCTAGACCGAGGTGGGGCCGGGAGACCCAGTACTTC; CDR3: CSARPRWGRETQYF
D: TRBD1; V: TRBV3-1; J: TRBJ2-1; size: once; DNA: TGTGCCAGCAGCCCCCGCAGTAGGACAGGGGGCTTCGAGCAGTTCTTC; CDR3: CASSPRSRTGGFEQFF
D: TRBD2; V: TRBV20-1; J: TRBJ2-5; size: few; DNA: TGCAGTGCTACCAGACTAGCGGGGGGGTCGGCCCAGTACTTC; CDR3: CSATRLAGGSAQYF
D: -; V: TRBV5-5; J: TRBJ1-4; size: -; DNA: TGTGCCAGCAGCTTGGCTGGAGGACGGAATGAAAAACTGTTTTTT; CDR3: CASSLAGGRNEKLFF
D: -; V: TRBV6-2/TRBV6-3; J: TRBJ2-1; size: few; DNA: TGTGCCAGCAGTTATTTTTGGGGGCTAGCGGTCCACTACAATGAGCAGTTCTTC; CDR3: CASSYFWGLAVHYNEQFF
D: TRBD1; V: TRBV29-1; J: TRBJ2-7; size: -; DNA: TGCAGCGTCCGGGACAGCGACGAGCAGTACTTC; CDR3: CSVRDSDEQYF
D: -; V: TRBV24-1; J: TRBJ2-3; size: many; DNA: TGTGCCACCAGTGATGCTACAGATACGCAGTATTTT; CDR3: CATSDATDTQYF
D: -; V: TRBV5-6; J: TRBJ2-1; size: few; DNA: TGTGCCAGCAGCTTGGACCACAATGAGCAGTTCTTC; CDR3: CASSLDHNEQFF
D: -; V: TRBV4-2; J: TRBJ2-4; size: many; DNA: TGTGCCAGCAGCCAAGAGTGGAGACAAACTTACCCAGCAAACATTCAGTACTTC; CDR3: CASSQEWRQTYPANIQYF
D: -; V: TRBV29-1; J: TRBJ2-3; size: -; DNA: TGCAGCGGTGTACAGGGAGGCACAGATACGCAGTATTTT; CDR3: CSGVQGGTDTQYF
D: TRBD2; V: TRBV20-1; J: TRBJ2-3; size: few; DNA: TGCAGTGCTAGGGCTAGCGGGAGTCCCGGAACAGATACGCAGTATTTT; CDR3: CSARASGSPGTDTQYF
D: -; V: TRBV20-1; J: TRBJ2-5; size: -; DNA: TGCAGTGCTAGACGAGGTGGCGGGACCCAGTACTTC; CDR3: CSARRGGGTQYF
D: -; V: TRBV7-9; J: TRBJ2-5; size: -; DNA: TGTGCCAGCAGCTTTGGACGCCGGGAGACCCAGTACTTC; CDR3: CASSFGRRETQYF
D: -; V: TRBV29-1; J: TRBJ2-7; size: -; DNA: TGCAGCGCGAGCGTGGGCGAGCAGTACTTC; CDR3: CSASVGEQYF
D: -; V: TRBV28; J: TRBJ1-1; size: few; DNA: TGTGCCAGCAGTTGGATAGTGCTGAACACTGAAGCTTTCTTT; CDR3: CASSWIVLNTEAFF
D: TRBD1; V: TRBV10-3; J: TRBJ1-5; size: many; DNA: TGTGCCACCAGACTTGGGGACAGGGGGACGAAGAGCAATCAGCCCCAGCATTTT; CDR3: CATRLGDRGTKSNQPQHF
D: -; V: TRBV29-1; J: TRBJ2-3; size: many; DNA: TGCAGCGCAATCGTGGAAAGCACAGATACGCAGTATTTT; CDR3: CSAIVESTDTQYF
D: TRBD2; V: TRBV9; J: TRBJ2-1; size: few; DNA: TGTGCCAGCAGCGTCCCCGGGACTAGCGGACCCCAGTTCTTC; CDR3: CASSVPGTSGPQFF
D: TRBD2; V: TRBV20-1; J: TRBJ2-1; size: few; DNA: TGCAGTGCTAGGGAAAAACTAGCGGGAGGTAGCTCCTACAATGAGCAGTTCTTC; CDR3: CSAREKLAGGSSYNEQFF
D: TRBD2; V: TRBV6-2/TRBV6-3; J: TRBJ2-3; size: -; DNA: TGTGCCTGCACTAGGGCACTAGCGGGAGTCGGCGCAGATACGCAGTATTTT; CDR3: CACTRALAGVGADTQYF
D: TRBD2; V: TRBV30; J: TRBJ2-7; size: -; DNA: TGTGCCTGGAGTGTAGTAGGGGAGGGCTACGAGCAGTACTTC; CDR3: CAWSVVGEGYEQYF
D: TRBD1; V: TRBV30; J: TRBJ2-7; size: -; DNA: TGTGCCTGGAGGATGGGACAGGGGGCTGAAGAGCAGTACTTC; CDR3: CAWRMGQGAEEQYF
D: -; V: TRBV15; J: TRBJ2-3; size: -; DNA: TGTGCCGCGGCGGGGACCGCAAGCACAGATACGCAGTATTTT; CDR3: CAAAGTASTDTQYF
D: -; V: TRBV29-1; J: TRBJ2-3; size: few; DNA: TGCAGCGTTGAAGATAGAGTAGCAGATACGCAGTATTTT; CDR3: CSVEDRVADTQYF
D: TRBD2; V: TRBV5-1; J: TRBJ2-3; size: many; DNA: TGCGCCAGCAGCAGAGGGACTAGCACCGACACAGATACGCAGTATTTT; CDR3: CASSRGTSTDTDTQYF
D: -; V: TRBV4-2; J: TRBJ2-7; size: -; DNA: TGTGCCAGCAGCCAAGATAGGTACTCAGACTCCTACGAGCAGTACTTC; CDR3: CASSQDRYSDSYEQYF
D: TRBD1; V: TRBV29-1; J: TRBJ2-5; size: once; DNA: TGCAGCGTAACCCCAGGGGGTCTAGAGACCCAGTACTTC; CDR3: CSVTPGGLETQYF
D: -; V: TRBV28; J: TRBJ2-5; size: -; DNA: TGTGCCAGCAGTTTACCGGGGAAGAATGAGCAGTACTTC; CDR3: CASSLPGKNEQYF
D: -; V: TRBV7-6; J: TRBJ2-7; size: many; DNA: TGTGCCAGCAGCTTCGGGCGGAGCTCCTACGAGCAGTACTTC; CDR3: CASSFGRSSYEQYF
D: TRBD2; V: TRBV20-1; J: TRBJ2-1; size: -; DNA: TGCAGTGCTAGAGATCGGCCGGGGGGTCCTAGCTCCTACAATGAGCAGTTCTTC; CDR3: CSARDRPGGPSSYNEQFF
D: -; V: TRBV2; J: TRBJ2-3; size: -; DNA: TGTGCCAACAGTGTGGACCCTTCTCGGGATACGCAGTATTTT; CDR3: CANSVDPSRDTQYF
D: TRBD2; V: TRBV4-2; J: TRBJ2-5; size: -; DNA: TGTGCCAGCAGCTCTAGCGGGGGGGGGACTCGGGAGACCCAGTACTTC; CDR3: CASSSSGGGTRETQYF
D: -; V: TRBV7-2; J: TRBJ2-5; size: -; DNA: TGTGCCAGCAGCTTCATGGGGGGACAAGAGACCCAGTACTTC; CDR3: CASSFMGGQETQYF
D: TRBD1; V: TRBV12-3/TRBV12-4; J: TRBJ1-3; size: -; DNA: TGTGCCAGCAGCCTCCGGGACAGGGGGAACACCGTATATTTT; CDR3: CASSLRDRGNTVYF